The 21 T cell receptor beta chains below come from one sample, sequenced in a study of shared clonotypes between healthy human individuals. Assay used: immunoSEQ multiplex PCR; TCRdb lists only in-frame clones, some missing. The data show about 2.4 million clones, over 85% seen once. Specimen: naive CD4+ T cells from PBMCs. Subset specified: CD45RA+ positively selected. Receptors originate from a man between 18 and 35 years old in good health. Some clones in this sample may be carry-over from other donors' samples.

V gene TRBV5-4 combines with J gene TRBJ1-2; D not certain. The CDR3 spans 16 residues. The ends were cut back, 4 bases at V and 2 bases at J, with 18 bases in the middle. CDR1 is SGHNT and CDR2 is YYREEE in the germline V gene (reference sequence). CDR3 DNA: TGTGCCAGCAGCCAAGATCTCGTTTTGGGGAACTATGGCTACACCTTC. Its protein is CASSQDLVLGNYGYTF.

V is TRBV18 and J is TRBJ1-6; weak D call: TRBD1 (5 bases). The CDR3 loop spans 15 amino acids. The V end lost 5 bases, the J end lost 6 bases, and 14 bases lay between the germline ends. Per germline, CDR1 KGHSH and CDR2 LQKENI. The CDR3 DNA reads TGTGCCAGCTCAGCCCAGGGTGTAGCTAATTCACCCCTCCACTTT. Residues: CASSAQGVANSPLHF.

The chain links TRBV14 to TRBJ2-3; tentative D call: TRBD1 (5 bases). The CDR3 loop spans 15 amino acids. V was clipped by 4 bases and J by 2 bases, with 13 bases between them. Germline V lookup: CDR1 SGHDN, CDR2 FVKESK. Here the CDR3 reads CASSPSQGSTDTQYF. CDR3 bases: TGTGCCAGCAGCCCCTCCCAGGGATCCACAGATACGCAGTATTTT.

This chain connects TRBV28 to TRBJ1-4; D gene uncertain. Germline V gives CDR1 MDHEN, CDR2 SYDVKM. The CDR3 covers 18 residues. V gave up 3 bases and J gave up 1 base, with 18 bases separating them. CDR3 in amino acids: CASSFAPGRFVTNEKLFF. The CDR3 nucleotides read TGTGCCAGCAGTTTCGCCCCTGGACGTTTTGTAACTAATGAAAAACTGTTTTTT.

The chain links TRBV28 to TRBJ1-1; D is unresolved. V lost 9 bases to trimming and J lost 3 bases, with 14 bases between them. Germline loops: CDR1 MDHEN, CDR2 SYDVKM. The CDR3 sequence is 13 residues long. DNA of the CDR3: TGTGCCAGTGCATTCGGCAGTTACACTGAAGCTTTCTTT. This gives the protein CASAFGSYTEAFF.

The CDR3 coding sequence is TGTGCCAGCAGTGTCGTAGCGGTTACAGATACGCAGTATTTT. Translating gives CASSVVAVTDTQYF. The chain is built from TRBV2 and TRBJ2-3; tentatively, D is TRBD2 (6 bases). CDR1 is SNHLY and CDR2 is FYNNEI in the germline V gene. Trimming stripped 4 bases from V and 3 bases from J, with 11 bases between. This CDR3 region has 14 residues. Together with reference TRBV2 and TRBJ2-3, the CDR3 gives the full variable domain: EPEVTQTPSHQVTQMGQEVILRCVPISNHLYFYWYRQILGQKVEFLVSFYNNEISEKSEIFDDQFSVERPDGSNFTLKIRSTKLEDSAMYFCASSVVAVTDTQYFGPGTRLTVL.

CDR3 nucleotides: TGTGCCAGCAGTCCGGGTCTTAACAATGAGCAGTTCTTC. Translating gives CASSPGLNNEQFF. The V call is TRBV7-3, the J call TRBJ2-1, with D uncertain. CDR3 size: 13 residues. The germline gives CDR1 SGHTA, CDR2 FQGTGA. With 6 bases removed from V and 5 bases from J, the gap between germline ends came to 11 bases.

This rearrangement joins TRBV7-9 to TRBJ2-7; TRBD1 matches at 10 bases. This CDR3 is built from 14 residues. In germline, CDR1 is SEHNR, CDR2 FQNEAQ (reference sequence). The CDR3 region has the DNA TGTGCGGGGGCCCGGGACAGGGGTATCTACGAGCAGTACTTC. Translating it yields CAGARDRGIYEQYF.

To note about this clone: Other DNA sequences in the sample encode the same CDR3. The CDR3 bases are TGTGCCAGCAGTTTAGCGGGCTTAGGGGAGACCCAGTACTTC. Translation gives CASSLAGLGETQYF. The chain is built from TRBV27 and TRBJ2-5, with a tentative D call TRBD2 (5 bases). With 2 bases removed from V and 5 bases from J, the gap between germline ends came to 12 bases. The CDR3 is 14 amino acids. CDR1 and CDR2 (germline): MNHEY, SMNVEV (reference sequence).

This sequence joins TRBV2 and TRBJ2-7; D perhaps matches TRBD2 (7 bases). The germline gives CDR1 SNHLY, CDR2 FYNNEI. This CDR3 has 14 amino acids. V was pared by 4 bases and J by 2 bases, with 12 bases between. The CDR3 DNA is TGTGCCAGCAGTGTAGGGGGGGCCGCCTACGAGCAGTACTTC. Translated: CASSVGGAAYEQYF. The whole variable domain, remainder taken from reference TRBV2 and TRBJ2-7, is EPEVTQTPSHQVTQMGQEVILRCVPISNHLYFYWYRQILGQKVEFLVSFYNNEISEKSEIFDDQFSVERPDGSNFTLKIRSTKLEDSAMYFCASSVGGAAYEQYFGPGTRLTVT.

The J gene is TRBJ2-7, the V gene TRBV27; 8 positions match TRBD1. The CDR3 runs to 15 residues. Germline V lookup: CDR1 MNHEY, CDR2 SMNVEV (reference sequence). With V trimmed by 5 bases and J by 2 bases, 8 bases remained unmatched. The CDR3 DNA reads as TGTGCCAGCAGTCCTACAGGGGGTCCGCCCTACGAGCAGTACTTC. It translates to CASSPTGGPPYEQYF.

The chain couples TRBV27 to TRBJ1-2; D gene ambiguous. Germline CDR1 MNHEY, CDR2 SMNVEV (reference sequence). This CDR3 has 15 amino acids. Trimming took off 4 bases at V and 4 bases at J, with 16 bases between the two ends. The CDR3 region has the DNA TGTGCCAGCAGTTCCCCCGGACGCTCTCTCTATGGCTACACCTTC. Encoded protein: CASSSPGRSLYGYTF.

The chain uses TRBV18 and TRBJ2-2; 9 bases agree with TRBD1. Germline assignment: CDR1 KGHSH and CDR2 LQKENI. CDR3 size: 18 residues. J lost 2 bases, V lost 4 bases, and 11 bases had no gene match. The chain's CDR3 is CASSRFEGQGTNTGELFF. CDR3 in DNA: TGTGCCAGCTCACGATTCGAAGGACAGGGGACTAACACCGGGGAGCTGTTTTTT.

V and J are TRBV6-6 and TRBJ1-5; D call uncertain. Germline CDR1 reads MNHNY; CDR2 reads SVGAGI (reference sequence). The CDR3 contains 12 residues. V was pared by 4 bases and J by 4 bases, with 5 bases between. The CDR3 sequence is CASSSVNQPQHF. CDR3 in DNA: TGTGCCAGCAGTTCGGTTAATCAGCCCCAGCATTTT.

In DNA form, the CDR3 reads TGCGCCAGCAGCCTCTTAGGGGCTTCTTGCAATGAGCAGTTCTTC. Translating it yields CASSLLGASCNEQFF. The chain is built from TRBV4-1 and TRBJ2-1, with a weak D call TRBD1 (5 bases). V was pared by 4 bases and J by 6 bases, with 16 bases between. The CDR3 length is 15 residues. Germline lookup yields CDR1 MGHRA and CDR2 YSYEKL.

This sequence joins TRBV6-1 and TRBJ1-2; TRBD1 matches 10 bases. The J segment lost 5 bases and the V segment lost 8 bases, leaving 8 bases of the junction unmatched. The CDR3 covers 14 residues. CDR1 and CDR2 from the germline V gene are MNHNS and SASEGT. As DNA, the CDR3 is TGTGCCAGCCACCCGGGACAGGGGTCTTATGGCTACACCTTC. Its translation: CASHPGQGSYGYTF.

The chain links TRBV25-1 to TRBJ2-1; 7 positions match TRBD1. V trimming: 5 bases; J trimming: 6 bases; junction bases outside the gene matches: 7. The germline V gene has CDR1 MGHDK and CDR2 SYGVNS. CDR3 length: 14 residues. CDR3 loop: CASSPADRANEQFF. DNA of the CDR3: TGTGCCAGCAGTCCGGCAGACAGGGCCAATGAGCAGTTCTTC.

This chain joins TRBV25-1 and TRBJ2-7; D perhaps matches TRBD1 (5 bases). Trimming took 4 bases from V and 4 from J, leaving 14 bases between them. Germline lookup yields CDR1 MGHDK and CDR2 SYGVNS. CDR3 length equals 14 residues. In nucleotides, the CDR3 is TGTGCCAGCAGTGGGGGTAGGGGATGGTACGAGCAGTACTTC. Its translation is CASSGGRGWYEQYF.

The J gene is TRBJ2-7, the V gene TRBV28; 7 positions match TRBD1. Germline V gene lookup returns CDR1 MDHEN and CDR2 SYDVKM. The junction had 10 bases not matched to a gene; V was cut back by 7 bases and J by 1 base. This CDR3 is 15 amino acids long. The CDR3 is CASKTRQGSSYEQYF. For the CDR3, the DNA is TGTGCCAGCAAAACGAGACAGGGAAGTTCCTACGAGCAGTACTTC.

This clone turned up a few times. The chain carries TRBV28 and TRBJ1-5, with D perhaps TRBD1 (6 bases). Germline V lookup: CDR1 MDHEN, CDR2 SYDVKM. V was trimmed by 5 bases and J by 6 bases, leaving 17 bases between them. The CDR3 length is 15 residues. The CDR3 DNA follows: TGTGCCAGCAGTCCCGGGACACAGTCGAGTCAGCCCCAGCATTTT. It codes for CASSPGTQSSQPQHF.

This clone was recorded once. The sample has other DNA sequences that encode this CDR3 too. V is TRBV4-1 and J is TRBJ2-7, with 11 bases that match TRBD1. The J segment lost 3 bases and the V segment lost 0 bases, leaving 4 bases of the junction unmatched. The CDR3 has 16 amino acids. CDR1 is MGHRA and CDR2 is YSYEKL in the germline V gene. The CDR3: CASSQDIGTGGYEQYF. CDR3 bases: TGCGCCAGCAGCCAAGATATCGGGACAGGGGGCTACGAGCAGTACTTC.